Reported below is one T cell receptor beta chain. Antigen unknown. The sample comes from a study of shared clonotypes between healthy human individuals. Findings of the study overall: A generally larger estimated richness was seen in naive subsets than in memory subsets. Between a handful of donors, naive CD4 clonotypes were shared at a level of about 5%.

The V gene end was trimmed by 1 base and the J gene end by 5 bases; junction bases not matched to a gene: 6. This CDR3 is 15 amino acids long. The V gene's germline CDR1 is SGHTA and CDR2 FQGNSA. It was at deep level that the assay was run. TCRdb's copy holds only in-frame clones and misses some; the assay was immunoSEQ multiplex PCR. The sample holds about 2 million clones, approximately 94% seen once. It was CD45RO-negative cells, positively selected for CCR7, that made up naive CD8 cells, with terminally differentiated effector memory CD45RA+ cells excluded. The study enrolled healthy HIV-negative adults without recent acute infections or vaccinations as donors.

Material for sequencing was naive CD8+ T cells sorted from blood. The chain employs TRBV7-2 and TRBJ2-7; 9 bases align to TRBD2. The source is a man younger than 35 in good health. CDR3 bases: TGTGCCAGCAGCTTAGTGGCGGGAGGGAGCGACGAGCAGTACTTC. Its protein is CASSLVAGGSDEQYF.